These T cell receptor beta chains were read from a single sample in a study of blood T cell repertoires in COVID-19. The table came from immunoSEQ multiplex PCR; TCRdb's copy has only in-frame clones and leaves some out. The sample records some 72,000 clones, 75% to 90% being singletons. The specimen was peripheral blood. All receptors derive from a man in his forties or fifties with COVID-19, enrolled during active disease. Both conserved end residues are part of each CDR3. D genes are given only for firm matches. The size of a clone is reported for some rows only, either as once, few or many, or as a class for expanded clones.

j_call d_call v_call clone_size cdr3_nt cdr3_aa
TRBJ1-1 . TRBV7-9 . TGTGCCAGCAGCTTAGGGGAGTGGGGCACTGAAGCTTTCTTT CASSLGEWGTEAFF
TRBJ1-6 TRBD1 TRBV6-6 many TGTGCCAGCAGAACCCGGGACAGGGGGAATTCACCCCTCCACTTT CASRTRDRGNSPLHF
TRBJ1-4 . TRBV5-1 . TGCGCCAGCAGCTTGGAGCTAGATGAAAAACTGTTTTTT CASSLELDEKLFF
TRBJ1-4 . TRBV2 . TGTGCCAGCAGTGACTCCCGAAATAGTGAAAAACTGTTTTTT CASSDSRNSEKLFF
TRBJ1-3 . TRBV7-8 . TGTGCCAGCAGCTTCCTAACCCAGGGGTCTGGAAACACCATATATTTT CASSFLTQGSGNTIYF
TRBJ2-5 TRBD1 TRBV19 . TGTGCCAGTAGTGACAGGGGCTGGTACCAAGAGACCCAGTACTTC CASSDRGWYQETQYF
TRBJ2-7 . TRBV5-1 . TGCGCCAGCAGCTTGGGGCTGGGTCACCGCCCAATCAAGCGGAACTCCTACGAGCAGTACTTC CASSLGLGHRPIKRNSYEQYF
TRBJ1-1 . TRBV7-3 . TGTGCCAGCAGCCGGACATCCACTGAAGCTTTCTTT CASSRTSTEAFF
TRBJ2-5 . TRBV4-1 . TGCGCCAGCAGCCACCCCGCGGGAGAGACCCAGTACTTC CASSHPAGETQYF
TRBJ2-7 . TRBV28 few TGTGCCAGCAGTTTAGTGGACACCACTTATGAGCAGTACTTC CASSLVDTTYEQYF
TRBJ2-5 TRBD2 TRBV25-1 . TGTGCCAGCAGTGAAGGGACTAGCGGGAGTAAAGAGACCCAGTACTTC CASSEGTSGSKETQYF
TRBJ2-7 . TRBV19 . TGTGCCAGTAAGGAACGGGGGGCTGGGGAGCAGTACTTC CASKERGAGEQYF
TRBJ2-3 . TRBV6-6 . TGTGCCAGCAGCATCCTGCAGGGAGATACGCAGTATTTT CASSILQGDTQYF
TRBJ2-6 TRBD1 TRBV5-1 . TGCGCCAGCAGCTTGCGGACAGGGGTATCTGGGGCCAACGTCCTGACTTTC CASSLRTGVSGANVLTF
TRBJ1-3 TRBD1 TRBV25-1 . TGTGCCAGCAGTGGTTACAGGGGATCTGGAAACACCATATATTTT CASSGYRGSGNTIYF
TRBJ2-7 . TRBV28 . TGTGCCAGCAGGCTCTACTACGAGCAGTACTTC CASRLYYEQYF
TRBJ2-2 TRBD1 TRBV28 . TGTGCCAGCAGTTTATATGCGGGGACAGGGGGCGGCACCGGGGAGCTGTTTTTT CASSLYAGTGGGTGELFF
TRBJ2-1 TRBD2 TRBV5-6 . TGTGCCAGCAGCTTGGTTGCAGCGGGAAGTGATGAGCAGTTCTTC CASSLVAAGSDEQFF
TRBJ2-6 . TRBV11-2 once TGTGCCAGCAGCTTAGACAGGGCTGGGGCCAACGTCCTGACTTTC CASSLDRAGANVLTF
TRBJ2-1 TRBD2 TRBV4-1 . TGCGCCAGCAGCCAAGGGGGGCGGGAGGGTATGTATGAGCAGTTCTTC CASSQGGREGMYEQFF
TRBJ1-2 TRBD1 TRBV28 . TGTGCCAGCAGTTTGGGGCATGTCCGGGACAGGGCAAACGGCTACACCTTC CASSLGHVRDRANGYTF